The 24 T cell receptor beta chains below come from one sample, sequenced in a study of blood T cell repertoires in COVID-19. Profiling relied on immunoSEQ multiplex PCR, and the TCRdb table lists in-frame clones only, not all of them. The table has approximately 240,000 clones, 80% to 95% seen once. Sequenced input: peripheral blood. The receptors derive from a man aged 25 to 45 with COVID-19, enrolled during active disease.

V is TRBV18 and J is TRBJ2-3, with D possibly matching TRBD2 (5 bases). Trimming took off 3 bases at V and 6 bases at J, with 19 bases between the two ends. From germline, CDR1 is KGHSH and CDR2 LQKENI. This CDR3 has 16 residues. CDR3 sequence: CASSPFNSGNTDTQYF. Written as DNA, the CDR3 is TGTGCCAGCTCACCTTTTAACTCGGGGAACACTGATACGCAGTATTTT.

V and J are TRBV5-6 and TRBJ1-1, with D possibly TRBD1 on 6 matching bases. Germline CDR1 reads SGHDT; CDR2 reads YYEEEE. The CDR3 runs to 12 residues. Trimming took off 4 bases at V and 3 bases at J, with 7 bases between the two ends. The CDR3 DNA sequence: TGTGCCAGCAGCAGGGGGTACACTGAAGCTTTCTTT. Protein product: CASSRGYTEAFF.

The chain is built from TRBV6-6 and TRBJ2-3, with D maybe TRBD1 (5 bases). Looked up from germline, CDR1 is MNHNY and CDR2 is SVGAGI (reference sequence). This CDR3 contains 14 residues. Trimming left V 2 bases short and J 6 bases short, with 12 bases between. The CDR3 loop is CASSYQGVLDTQYF. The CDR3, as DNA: TGTGCCAGCAGTTACCAGGGTGTATTGGATACGCAGTATTTT.

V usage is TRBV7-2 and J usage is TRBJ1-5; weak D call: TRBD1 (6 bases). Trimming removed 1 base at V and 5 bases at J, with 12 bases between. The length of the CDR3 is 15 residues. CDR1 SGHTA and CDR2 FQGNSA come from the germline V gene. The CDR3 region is CASSLVQGLYQPQHF. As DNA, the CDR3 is TGTGCCAGCAGCTTAGTTCAGGGGCTGTATCAGCCCCAGCATTTT.

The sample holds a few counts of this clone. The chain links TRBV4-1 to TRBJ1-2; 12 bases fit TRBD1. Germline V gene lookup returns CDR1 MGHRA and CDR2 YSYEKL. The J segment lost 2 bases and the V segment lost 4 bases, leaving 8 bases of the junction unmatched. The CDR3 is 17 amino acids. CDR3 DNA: TGCGCCAGCAGCCGTCCCGGGACAGGGGGCGAAAACTATGGCTACACCTTC. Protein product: CASSRPGTGGENYGYTF.

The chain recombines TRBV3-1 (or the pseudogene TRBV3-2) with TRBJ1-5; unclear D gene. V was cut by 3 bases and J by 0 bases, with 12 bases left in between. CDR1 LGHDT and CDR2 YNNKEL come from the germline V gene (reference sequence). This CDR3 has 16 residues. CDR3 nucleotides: TGTGCCAGCAGCCAGCACTGGTCGTATAGCAATCAGCCCCAGCATTTT. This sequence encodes CASSQHWSYSNQPQHF.

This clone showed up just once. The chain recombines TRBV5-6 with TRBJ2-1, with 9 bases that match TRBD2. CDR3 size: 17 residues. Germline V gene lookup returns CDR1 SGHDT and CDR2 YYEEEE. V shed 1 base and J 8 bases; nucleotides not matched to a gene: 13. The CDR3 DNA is TGTGCCAGCAGCTTGAAGGTAGCGGGGGACCTTTGGGATGAGCAGTTCTTC. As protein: CASSLKVAGDLWDEQFF.

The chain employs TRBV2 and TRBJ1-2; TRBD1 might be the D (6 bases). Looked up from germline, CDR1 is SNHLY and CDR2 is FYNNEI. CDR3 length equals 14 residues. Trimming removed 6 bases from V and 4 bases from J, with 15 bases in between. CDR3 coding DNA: TGTGCCAGCAGCGGGGTCAGGGGTGGCTATGGCTACACCTTC. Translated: CASSGVRGGYGYTF.

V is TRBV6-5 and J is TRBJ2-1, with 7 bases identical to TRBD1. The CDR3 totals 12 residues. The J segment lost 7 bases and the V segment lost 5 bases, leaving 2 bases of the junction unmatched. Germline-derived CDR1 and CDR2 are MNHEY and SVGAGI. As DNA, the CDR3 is TGTGCCAGCAGTCGACAGGGTAATGAGCAGTTCTTC. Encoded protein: CASSRQGNEQFF.

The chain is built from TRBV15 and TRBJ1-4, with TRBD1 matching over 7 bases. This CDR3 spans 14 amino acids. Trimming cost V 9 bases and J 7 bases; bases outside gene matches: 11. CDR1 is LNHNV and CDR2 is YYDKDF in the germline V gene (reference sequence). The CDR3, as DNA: TGTGCCACAAGACGCGAGGGGGCCGGTGAAAAACTGTTTTTT. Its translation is CATRREGAGEKLFF.

The CDR3 loop reads CASSFVGGQETQYF. The CDR3 region has the DNA TGTGCCAGCAGTTTTGTAGGAGGCCAAGAGACCCAGTACTTC. The gene calls are TRBV27 and TRBJ2-5, with D maybe TRBD2 (5 bases). CDR1 and CDR2 (germline): MNHEY, SMNVEV (reference sequence). The CDR3 has 14 residues. V dropped 3 bases and J dropped 1 base, with 9 bases sitting between them.

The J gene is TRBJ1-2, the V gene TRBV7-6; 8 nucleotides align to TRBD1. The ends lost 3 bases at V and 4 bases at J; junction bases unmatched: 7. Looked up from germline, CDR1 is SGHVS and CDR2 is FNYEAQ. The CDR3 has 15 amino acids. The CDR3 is CASSLGTGTSYGYTF. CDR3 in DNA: TGTGCCAGCAGCTTGGGGACAGGTACATCCTATGGCTACACCTTC.

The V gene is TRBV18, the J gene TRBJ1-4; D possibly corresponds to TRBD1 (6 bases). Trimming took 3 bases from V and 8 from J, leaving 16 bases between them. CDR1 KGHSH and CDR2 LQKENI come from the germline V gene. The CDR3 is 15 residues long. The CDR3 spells CASSPLKGGVEKLFF. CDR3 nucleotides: TGTGCCAGCTCACCCCTGAAGGGGGGGGTCGAAAAACTGTTTTTT.

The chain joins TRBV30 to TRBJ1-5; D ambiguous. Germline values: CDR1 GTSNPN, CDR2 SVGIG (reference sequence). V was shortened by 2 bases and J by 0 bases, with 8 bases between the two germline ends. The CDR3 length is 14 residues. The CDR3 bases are TGTGCCTGGAGTTCTCAGTATAGCAATCAGCCCCAGCATTTT. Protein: CAWSSQYSNQPQHF.

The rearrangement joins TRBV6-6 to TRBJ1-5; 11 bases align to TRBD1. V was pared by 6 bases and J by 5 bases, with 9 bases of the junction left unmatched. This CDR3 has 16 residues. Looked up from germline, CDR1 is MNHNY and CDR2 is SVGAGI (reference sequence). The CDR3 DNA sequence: TGTGCCAGCAGCCTTACACCGGGACAGGGGGATCAGCCCCAGCATTTT. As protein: CASSLTPGQGDQPQHF.

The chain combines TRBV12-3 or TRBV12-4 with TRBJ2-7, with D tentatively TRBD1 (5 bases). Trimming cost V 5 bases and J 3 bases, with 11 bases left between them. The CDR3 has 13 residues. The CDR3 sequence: CASSHGARYEQYF. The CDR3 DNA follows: TGTGCCAGCAGTCATGGGGCACGCTACGAGCAGTACTTC.

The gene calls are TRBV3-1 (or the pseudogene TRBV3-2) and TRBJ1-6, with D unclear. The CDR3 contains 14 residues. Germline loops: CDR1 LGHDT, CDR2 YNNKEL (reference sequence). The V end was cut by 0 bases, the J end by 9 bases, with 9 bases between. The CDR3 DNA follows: TGTGCCAGCAGCCAAGATACGACAAGTTCACCCCTCCACTTT. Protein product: CASSQDTTSSPLHF.

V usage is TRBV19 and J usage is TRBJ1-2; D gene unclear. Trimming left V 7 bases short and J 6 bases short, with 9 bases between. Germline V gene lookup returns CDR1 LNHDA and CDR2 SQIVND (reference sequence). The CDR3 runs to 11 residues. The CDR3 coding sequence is TGTGCCAGTACGACCGGGAATGGCTACACCTTC. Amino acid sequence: CASTTGNGYTF.

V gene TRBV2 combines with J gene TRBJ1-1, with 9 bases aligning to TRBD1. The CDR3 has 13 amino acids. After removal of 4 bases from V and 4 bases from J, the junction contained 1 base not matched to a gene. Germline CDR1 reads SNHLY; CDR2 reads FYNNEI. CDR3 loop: CASSGTGATEAFF. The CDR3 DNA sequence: TGTGCCAGCAGTGGGACAGGGGCCACTGAAGCTTTCTTT. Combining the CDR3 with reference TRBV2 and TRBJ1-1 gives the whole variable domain EPEVTQTPSHQVTQMGQEVILRCVPISNHLYFYWYRQILGQKVEFLVSFYNNEISEKSEIFDDQFSVERPDGSNFTLKIRSTKLEDSAMYFCASSGTGATEAFFGQGTRLTVV.

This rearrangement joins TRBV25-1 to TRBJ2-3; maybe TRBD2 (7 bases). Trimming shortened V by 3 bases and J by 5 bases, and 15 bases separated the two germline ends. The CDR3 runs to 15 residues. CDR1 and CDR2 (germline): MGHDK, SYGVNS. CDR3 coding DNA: TGTGCCAGCAGTGAGGAGGGGGGGCTGGTAGATACGCAGTATTTT. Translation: CASSEEGGLVDTQYF. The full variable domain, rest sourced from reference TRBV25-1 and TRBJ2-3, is EADIYQTPRYLVIGTGKKITLECSQTMGHDKMYWYQQDPGMELHLIHYSYGVNSTEKGDLSSESTVSRIRTEHFPLTLESARPSHTSQYLCASSEEGGLVDTQYFGPGTRLTVL.

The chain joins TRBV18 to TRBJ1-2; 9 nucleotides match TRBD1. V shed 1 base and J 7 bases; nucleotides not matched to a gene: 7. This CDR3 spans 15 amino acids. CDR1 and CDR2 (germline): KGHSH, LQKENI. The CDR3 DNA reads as TGTGCCAGCTCACCACAAGGGACAGGGCTAGGTGGCTACACCTTC. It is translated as CASSPQGTGLGGYTF.

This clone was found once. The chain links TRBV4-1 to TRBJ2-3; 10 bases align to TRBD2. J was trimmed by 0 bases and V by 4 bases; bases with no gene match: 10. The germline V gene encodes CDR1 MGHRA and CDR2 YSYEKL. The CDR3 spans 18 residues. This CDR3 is CASSPSGGASYSTDTQYF. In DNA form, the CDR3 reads TGCGCCAGCAGCCCAAGCGGGGGGGCCTCCTATAGCACAGATACGCAGTATTTT.

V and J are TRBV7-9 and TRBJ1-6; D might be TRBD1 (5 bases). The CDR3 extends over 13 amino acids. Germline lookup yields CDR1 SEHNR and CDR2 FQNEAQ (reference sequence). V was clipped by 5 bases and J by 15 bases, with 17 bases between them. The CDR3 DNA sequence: TGTGCCAGCAGCGTCCCTCCAGGGAATAACCTCCACTTT. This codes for CASSVPPGNNLHF.

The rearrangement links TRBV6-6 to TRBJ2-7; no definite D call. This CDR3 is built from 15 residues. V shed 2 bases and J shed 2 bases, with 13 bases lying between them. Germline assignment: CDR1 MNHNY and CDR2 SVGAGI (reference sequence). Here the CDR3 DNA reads TGTGCCAGCAGTTACCAGACAAGCCCCCCCTACGAGCAGTACTTC. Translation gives CASSYQTSPPYEQYF.